These T cell receptor beta chains were read from a single sample in a study of blood T cells in healthy people across ages. TCRdb ran MiXCR on the 5' RACE reads and lists one entry per CDR3 protein. The sample records around 790,000 distinct CDR3 sequences, roughly 44% being singletons. The source material was blood. The receptor source for this set is a man aged 55 to 70 in good health. CDR3s leave out the opening cysteine and the closing phenylalanine or tryptophan.

v_gene	j_gene	CDR3aa
TRBV7-9	TRBJ2-2	ASRPPGGDTGELF
TRBV20-1	TRBJ2-1	SAEALAAGSYNEQF
TRBV9	TRBJ2-1	ASSATSGGGNEQF
TRBV5-5	TRBJ1-2	ASSFRLEGQGST
TRBV20-1	TRBJ1-5	SALRFGEDQPQH
TRBV25-1	TRBJ2-3	ASSDSRIPTDTQY
TRBV5-5	TRBJ2-3	ASSRDRQALDTQY
TRBV27	TRBJ2-6	ASRAFSGANVLT
TRBV12-3/TRBV12-4	NA	ASSVRTGVYEQY
TRBV12-3/TRBV12-4	TRBJ1-4	ATSPRQGAEKLF
TRBV3-1	TRBJ2-7	ASSQGLAGDEQY
TRBV6-2/TRBV6-3	TRBJ2-5	ASSDSTGAVEQY
TRBV11-3	TRBJ1-2	ASSPGHSGGYT
TRBV7-2	TRBJ2-1	ASSLSSSNEQF
TRBV20-1	TRBJ2-7	SAPIRSYEQY
TRBV5-4	TRBJ2-1	ASSTKGAYNEQF
TRBV7-2	TRBJ1-2	ASSHPDRDGYT
TRBV25-1	TRBJ2-3	ASSESRSLNTDTQY
TRBV7-2	TRBJ2-2	ASSSREGNTGELF
TRBV20-1	TRBJ2-6	SATQTGTNVLT
TRBV28	TRBJ1-6	ASRNIDNSPLH
TRBV30	TRBJ2-5	AWSVPGGGRSKETQY
TRBV7-9	NA	ASSLAMPAGDEQF
TRBV3-1	TRBJ2-7	ASSQGPRSSYEQY
TRBV6-1	TRBJ1-4	ASTSRLGATNEKLF
TRBV7-7	TRBJ2-7	ASSLGTGLDEQY
TRBV6-1	TRBJ1-2	ASTELTGYGYT
TRBV6-2/TRBV6-3	TRBJ2-1	ASSQQGGSTSEQF
TRBV28	TRBJ1-1	ASSSPRGAEAF
TRBV12-3/TRBV12-4	TRBJ2-1	ASSVRGPIDEQF
TRBV29-1	TRBJ1-1	SVEPRLNTEAF
TRBV15	TRBJ1-1	ATGIGENTEAF
TRBV6-2/TRBV6-3	TRBJ2-1	ASSLAGGRVNEQF